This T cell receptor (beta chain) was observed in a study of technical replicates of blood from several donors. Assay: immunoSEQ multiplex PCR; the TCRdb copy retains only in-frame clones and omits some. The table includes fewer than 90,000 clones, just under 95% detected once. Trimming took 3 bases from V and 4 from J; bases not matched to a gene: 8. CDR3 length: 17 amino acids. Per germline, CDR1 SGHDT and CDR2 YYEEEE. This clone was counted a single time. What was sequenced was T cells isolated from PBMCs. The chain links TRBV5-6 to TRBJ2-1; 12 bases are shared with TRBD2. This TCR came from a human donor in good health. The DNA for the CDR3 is TGTGCCAGCAGCTCGGGACTAGCGGGTCCATTGTACAATGAGCAGTTCTTC. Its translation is CASSSGLAGPLYNEQFF.